These 12 T cell receptor beta chains came from one sample sequenced in a study of shared T cell receptors in the human thymus. Here immunoSEQ multiplex PCR was the method, and the copy in TCRdb shows in-frame clones only, minus some. The table records about 660,000 clones, 85% to 90% of them present only once. The sample was also reused in another study, on human thymus T cells.

Sequenced sample: thymocytes. The receptors here all came from a boy younger than two with a congenital heart defect.

The genes are TRBV4-1 and TRBJ1-5, with TRBD1 as a possible D gene (5 bases). The CDR3 totals 15 residues. Between the trimmed V and J ends, which lost 6 bases and 2 bases, there was a span of 14 bases. Germline V CDR1 and CDR2: MGHRA, YSYEKL. The CDR3 sequence: CASSFRVFGNQPQHF. The CDR3 DNA follows: TGCGCCAGCAGTTTCAGGGTTTTTGGCAATCAGCCCCAGCATTTT.

V gene TRBV6-1 combines with J gene TRBJ2-3; TRBD1 might be the D (5 bases). The CDR3 loop spans 17 amino acids. V was cut by 3 bases and J by 3 bases, with 19 bases left in between. Germline CDR1 and CDR2: MNHNS and SASEGT. The CDR3 is CASSEIRGTERTDTQYF. CDR3 coding DNA: TGTGCCAGCAGTGAGATAAGGGGAACGGAAAGGACAGATACGCAGTATTTT.

This chain connects TRBV4-1 to TRBJ2-1; D is perhaps TRBD2 (6 bases). Trimming stripped 2 bases from V and 0 bases from J, with 26 bases between. The CDR3 has 21 residues. Germline CDR1 and CDR2: MGHRA and YSYEKL. CDR3: CASSQWPYAFSGWSSYNEQFF. In nucleotides, the CDR3 is TGCGCCAGCAGCCAATGGCCCTATGCTTTTAGCGGTTGGAGCTCCTACAATGAGCAGTTCTTC.

The chain has TRBV6-1 and TRBJ1-4; TRBD1 is a possible D gene (6 bases). CDR3 length: 15 amino acids. The V end lost 6 bases, the J end lost 0 bases, and 11 bases lay between the germline ends. Germline CDR1 MNHNS, CDR2 SASEGT. This chain's CDR3 is CASSLDSSTNEKLFF. The CDR3 DNA is TGTGCCAGCAGCTTGGACAGCTCAACTAATGAAAAACTGTTTTTT.

The chain has TRBV4-3 and TRBJ2-2, with 7 positions matching TRBD2. In germline, CDR1 is LGHNA, CDR2 YSLEER. The CDR3 sequence is 17 residues long. V lost 1 base and J lost 6; bases outside the gene matches: 11. For the CDR3, the DNA is TGCGCCAGCAGCCAAGTCCGAGCGGGGTGGGGTTCCGGGGAGCTGTTTTTT. Translating gives CASSQVRAGWGSGELFF.

Here the CDR3 DNA reads TGTGCCAGCTCACCGGACTTCCCTTCGGCTAATGAAAAACTGTTTTTT. Protein product: CASSPDFPSANEKLFF. This chain links TRBV18 with TRBJ1-4; the D is unclear. Trimming took off 3 bases at V and 3 bases at J, with 14 bases between the two ends. The CDR3 has 16 amino acids. Germline V gene sequence: CDR1 KGHSH, CDR2 LQKENI.

This chain connects TRBV30 to TRBJ1-5; D gene uncertain. The V end was cut by 8 bases, the J end by 1 base, with 18 bases between. In germline, CDR1 is GTSNPN, CDR2 SVGIG (reference sequence). The CDR3 covers 15 residues. CDR3 nucleotide sequence: TGTGCCCATGGTGGGAGGCTGTCGAGCAATCAGCCCCAGCATTTT. Protein product: CAHGGRLSSNQPQHF.

The chain combines TRBV30 with TRBJ2-1, with TRBD2 matching 8 bases. The V segment lost 3 bases and the J segment 8 bases; nucleotides outside the gene matches: 9. This CDR3 comprises 14 residues. Germline CDR1 GTSNPN, CDR2 SVGIG (reference sequence). The CDR3 protein is CAWRVTGGGDEQFF. The DNA of the CDR3 is TGTGCCTGGAGAGTAACGGGAGGGGGAGATGAGCAGTTCTTC.

This chain links TRBV27 with TRBJ2-1; TRBD2 aligns across 9 bases. The germline gives CDR1 MNHEY, CDR2 SMNVEV (reference sequence). V lost 5 bases to trimming and J lost 7 bases; unmatched junction nucleotides: 9. The CDR3 has 15 amino acids. The CDR3 region is CASSPAGGAGNEQFF. In DNA form, the CDR3 reads TGTGCCAGCAGTCCGGCGGGGGGGGCGGGGAATGAGCAGTTCTTC.

The sample holds one count of this clone. The chain carries TRBV28 and TRBJ1-1, with 8 bases fitting TRBD1. V was pared by 6 bases and J by 5 bases, with 11 bases of the junction left unmatched. Germline CDR1 MDHEN, CDR2 SYDVKM. The CDR3 is made up of 15 amino acids. The CDR3 loop reads CASSPRTGRETEAFF. The DNA for the CDR3 is TGTGCCAGCAGCCCTCGGACAGGGAGGGAAACTGAAGCTTTCTTT. Together with reference TRBV28 and TRBJ1-1, the CDR3 gives the full variable domain: DVKVTQSSRYLVKRTGEKVFLECVQDMDHENMFWYRQDPGLGLRLIYFSYDVKMKEKGDIPEGYSVSREKKERFSLILESASTNQTSMYLCASSPRTGRETEAFFGQGTRLTVV.

This rearrangement joins TRBV4-3 to TRBJ1-6, with D tentatively TRBD1 (6 bases). This CDR3 is built from 16 residues. The ends were cut back, 4 bases at V and 4 bases at J, with 14 bases in the middle. Germline V gives CDR1 LGHNA, CDR2 YSLEER. CDR3 nucleotide sequence: TGCGCCAGCAGCCCCTATACAGGGCCTTATAATTCACCCCTCCACTTT. Its translation is CASSPYTGPYNSPLHF.

Only one count was recorded for this clone. V gene TRBV14 combines with J gene TRBJ2-1, with 14 bases matching TRBD2. Losses at the gene ends were 3 bases for V and 0 bases for J; bases not matched to a gene: 1. The CDR3 contains 17 residues. Germline CDR1 reads SGHDN; CDR2 reads FVKESK. CDR3 residues: CASSQGTSGSSYNEQFF. Written as DNA, the CDR3 is TGTGCCAGCAGCCAGGGGACTAGCGGGAGCTCCTACAATGAGCAGTTCTTC.